This T cell receptor (beta chain) is drawn from a study of blood T cell repertoires in COVID-19. Background on the study: Material from acute and convalescent COVID-19 was sourced from the United States, Italy and Spain. Sources were T cells, B-cell-depleted T cells, or PBMCs; the material itself was cDNA or gDNA.

In the original analysis: Cell counts per sample came from amplifying reference gene primers. Assay used: immunoSEQ multiplex PCR; TCRdb lists only in-frame clones, some missing. V and J calls and clone size are copied from that table; D and trimming were computed from the DNA. The table shows approximately 170,000 clones, with almost 85% occurring only once. The V gene's germline CDR1 is SGHAT and CDR2 FQNNGV. This CDR3 has 15 amino acids. For this clone: The junction and the germline gene differ at one end; a read error may be behind it.

The TCR was taken from a middle-aged man who had recovered from COVID-19. The sample comprised peripheral blood. This sequence joins TRBV11-2 and TRBJ2-3; 10 bases are a match to TRBD2. CDR3 residues: CASTLPGTSEDTQYF. Written as DNA, the CDR3 is TGTGCCAGCACCTTACCCGGGACTAGCGAAGATACGCAGTATTTT.